This entry is about one TCR beta chain. The data were obtained in a study of blood T cell repertoires in COVID-19. The assay was immunoSEQ multiplex PCR, and TCRdb's table has in-frame clones only and misses some. The sample contains around 230,000 clones, under 90% of which appear only once. Sample: peripheral blood. The clonotype was recovered from a woman aged 40 to 50 with active or convalescent COVID-19.

The CDR3 nucleotides are TGTGCCAGCAGTCCCCGGGGGGGCCATAGCAATCAGCCCCAGCATTTT. Encoded protein: CASSPRGGHSNQPQHF. The V and J genes are TRBV25-1 and TRBJ1-5; the D gene is possibly TRBD1 (6 bases). The V gene's germline CDR1 is MGHDK and CDR2 SYGVNS. This CDR3 is 16 amino acids long. V gave up 5 bases and J gave up 0 bases, with 14 bases separating them.